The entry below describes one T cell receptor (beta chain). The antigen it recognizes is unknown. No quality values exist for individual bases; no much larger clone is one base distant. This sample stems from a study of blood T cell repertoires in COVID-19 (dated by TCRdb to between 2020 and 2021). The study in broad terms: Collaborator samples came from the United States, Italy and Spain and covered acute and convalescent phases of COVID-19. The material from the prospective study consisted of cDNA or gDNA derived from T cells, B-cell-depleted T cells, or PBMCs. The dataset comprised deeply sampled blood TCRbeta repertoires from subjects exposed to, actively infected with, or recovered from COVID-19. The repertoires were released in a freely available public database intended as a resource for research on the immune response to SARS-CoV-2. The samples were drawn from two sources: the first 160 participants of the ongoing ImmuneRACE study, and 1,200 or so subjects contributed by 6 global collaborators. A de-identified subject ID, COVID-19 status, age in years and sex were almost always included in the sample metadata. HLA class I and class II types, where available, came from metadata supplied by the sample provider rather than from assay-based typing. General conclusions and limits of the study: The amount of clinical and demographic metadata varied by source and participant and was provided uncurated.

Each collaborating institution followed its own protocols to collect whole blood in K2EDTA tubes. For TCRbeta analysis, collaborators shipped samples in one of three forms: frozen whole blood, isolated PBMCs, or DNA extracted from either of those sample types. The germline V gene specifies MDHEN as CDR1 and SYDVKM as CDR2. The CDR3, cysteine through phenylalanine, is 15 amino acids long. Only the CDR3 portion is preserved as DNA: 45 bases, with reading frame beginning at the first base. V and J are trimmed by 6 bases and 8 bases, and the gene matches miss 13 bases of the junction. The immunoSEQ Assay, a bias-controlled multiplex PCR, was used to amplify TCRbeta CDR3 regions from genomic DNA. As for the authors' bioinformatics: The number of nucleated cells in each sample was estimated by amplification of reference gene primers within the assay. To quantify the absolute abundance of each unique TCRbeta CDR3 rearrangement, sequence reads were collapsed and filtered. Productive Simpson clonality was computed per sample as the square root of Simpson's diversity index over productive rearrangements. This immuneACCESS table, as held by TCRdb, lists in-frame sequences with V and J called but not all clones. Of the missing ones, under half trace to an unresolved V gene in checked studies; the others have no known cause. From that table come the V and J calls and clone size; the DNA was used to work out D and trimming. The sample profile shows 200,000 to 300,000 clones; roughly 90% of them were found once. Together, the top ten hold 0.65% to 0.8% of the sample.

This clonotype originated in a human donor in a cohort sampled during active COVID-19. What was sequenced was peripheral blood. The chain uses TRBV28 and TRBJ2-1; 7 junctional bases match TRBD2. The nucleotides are TGTGCCAGCAGGCAGACTAGCCGGGTCAGGGATGAGCAGTTCTTC. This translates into CASRQTSRVRDEQFF.